This T cell receptor beta chain emerged from a study of blood T cells in healthy people across ages. This clonotype showed up just a few times. The CDR3 spans 16 residues. V lost 5 bases and J 6 bases, leaving 21 bases between the germline ends. CDR1 is SGHTA, CDR2 FQGNSA, per germline. Through a sample-barcoded 5' primer and a J-beta primer mix, a second PCR was run for roughly 7 to 12 cycles. Via MiXCR, TCRdb re-called the 5' RACE reads, giving one row per CDR3 protein. Of approximately 850,000 distinct CDR3 sequences listed, approximately 48% are singletons. Sequenced: blood. The sequence was collected from a man aged 55 to 69 in good health. The chain recombines TRBV7-2 with TRBJ2-3; either TRBD1 or TRBD2 may supply D (7 bases each). DNA for the CDR3: TGTGCCAGCAGCCCCCGACAGGGAGGGTCCACCGATACGCAGTATTTT. Its translation is CASSPRQGGSTDTQYF.